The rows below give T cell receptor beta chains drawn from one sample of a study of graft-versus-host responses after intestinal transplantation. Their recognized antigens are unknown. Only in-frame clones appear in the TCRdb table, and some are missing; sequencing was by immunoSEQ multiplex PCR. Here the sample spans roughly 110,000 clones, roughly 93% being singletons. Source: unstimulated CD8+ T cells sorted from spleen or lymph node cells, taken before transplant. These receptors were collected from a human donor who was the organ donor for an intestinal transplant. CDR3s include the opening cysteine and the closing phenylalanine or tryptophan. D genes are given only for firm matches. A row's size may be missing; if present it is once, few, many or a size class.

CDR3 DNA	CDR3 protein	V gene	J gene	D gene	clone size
TGCAGCGTTGAGGGAAACTATGGCTACACCTTC	CSVEGNYGYTF	TRBV29-1	TRBJ1-2	.	.
TGTGCCAGCAGCTTCGTTACAGGGGATGGCTACACCTTC	CASSFVTGDGYTF	TRBV5-4	TRBJ1-2	TRBD1	once
TGTGCCAGCAGCTTTACAACAAGTGACAATGAGCAGTTCTTC	CASSFTTSDNEQFF	TRBV5-6	TRBJ2-1	.	.
TGTGCCAGCAGTTTTGAGGTTGGGAACACTGAAGCTTTCTTT	CASSFEVGNTEAFF	TRBV28	TRBJ1-1	.	.
TGCAGCGTTGAGATCGGAGGGGTGAACACCGGGGAGCTGTTTTTT	CSVEIGGVNTGELFF	TRBV29-1	TRBJ2-2	.	.
TGCGCCAGCGGGGCGGGAGTGTTCGGGGCCAACGTCCTGACTTTC	CASGAGVFGANVLTF	TRBV4-1	TRBJ2-6	TRBD2	.
TGTGCCAGCAGCCAAGGAGCCAGCCAAGAGACCCAGTACTTC	CASSQGASQETQYF	TRBV4-2	TRBJ2-5	.	.
TGTGCCAGCAGCCCGGACAGCGTACAGCCCCAGCATTTT	CASSPDSVQPQHF	TRBV7-9	TRBJ1-5	.	.
TGTGCCAGCAGTGAGGGGACAGGGGTCAGCAATCAGCCCCAGCATTTT	CASSEGTGVSNQPQHF	TRBV6-1	TRBJ1-5	TRBD1	.
TGTGCCAGTACCCGACAGGGGGGAACTGAAGCTTTCTTT	CASTRQGGTEAFF	TRBV19	TRBJ1-1	TRBD1	.
TGTGCCAGCAGTTTGAGGGGGCCGGACGAGCAGTACTTC	CASSLRGPDEQYF	TRBV28	TRBJ2-7	TRBD1	.
TGTGCCAGCAGCCCGACTTCTAGCTCCTACAATGAGCAGTTCTTC	CASSPTSSSYNEQFF	TRBV7-2	TRBJ2-1	.	once
TGTGCCGGCAGCTTGCCCATTCTTTGGGAGAATTATGGCTACACCTTC	CAGSLPILWENYGYTF	TRBV7-2	TRBJ1-2	.	.
TGTGCCAGCAGCGTAGGGGGGGAAAGCCCTGCGGGCACGCAGTATTTT	CASSVGGESPAGTQYF	TRBV9	TRBJ2-3	.	once
TGTGCCAGCAGTGGACTGGAGAACACCGGGGAGCTGTTTTTT	CASSGLENTGELFF	TRBV2	TRBJ2-2	.	.
TGTGCCAGCTCACCTTACAGGGGACAGCGGGAGACCCAGTACTTC	CASSPYRGQRETQYF	TRBV18	TRBJ2-5	TRBD1	.
TGTGCCAGCAGCTCCAGGGGCCAGGGGGCTGGAGGTTGGTACGAGCAGTACTTC	CASSSRGQGAGGWYEQYF	TRBV7-6	TRBJ2-7	TRBD1	.
TGTGCCAGCAGCCCCCTCGGGACAGGGGTCTGGGCTGACGACACCGGGGAGCTGTTTTTT	CASSPLGTGVWADDTGELFF	TRBV9	TRBJ2-2	TRBD1	.
TGTGCCAGCAGTGACGGACCGAGTGGGGAGCAGTACTTC	CASSDGPSGEQYF	TRBV2	TRBJ2-7	.	.
TGTGCCTGGAGCCTACAGGGAAACGAGCAGTACTTC	CAWSLQGNEQYF	TRBV30	TRBJ2-7	.	.
TGTGCCAGCAGTAGCCGGGACAGGGTTCCCTACGAGCAGTACTTC	CASSSRDRVPYEQYF	TRBV2	TRBJ2-7	TRBD1	.
TGCAGCGGCATGACAGGGGGCGAGCAGTACTTC	CSGMTGGEQYF	TRBV29-1	TRBJ2-7	TRBD1	.
TGTGCTAGTGGTTGGGGGACTAGCGGGAGAATCGAGCAGTACTTC	CASGWGTSGRIEQYF	TRBV12-5	TRBJ2-7	TRBD2	.